This T cell receptor (beta chain) appears in the sequencing data of a study of beta chain features in type 1 diabetes (dated by TCRdb to between 2017 and 2018). About the investigation overall: No differences in mean age, gender distribution, total cell number or subset yield were found between patients and healthy donors. A total of roughly 100,000,000 sorted cells were examined across all samples, and the number of cells per subset was strongly correlated with RNA yield. The study compared the TCRB repertoires of sorted circulating CD4+ T cell subsets in recently diagnosed type 1 diabetes patients with those in matched healthy donors. Whereas all 30 or so donors provided naive and central memory subsets, regulatory and stem cell-like memory subsets were isolated from just 8 patients and roughly 8 healthy donors.

Regarding this clone: Its antigen has not been determined. The record has no base qualities; no much larger clone is one base away.

The entire amount of isolated RNA was reverse transcribed using the High Capacity cDNA Reverse Transcription Kit, so the sequenced TCRB transcripts were expressed ones. Deep immunoSEQ sequencing was applied to naive, central memory and regulatory T cell samples, giving an average of about 3.4 million total reads per sample. Sorted cells were lysed in RLT buffer, and RNA was extracted using DNase-treated RNeasy Micro or Mini kits according to cell number. To prevent cross-contamination, each cell subset was processed individually, whereas patient and healthy donor samples were processed jointly. TCRB sequences were amplified from cDNA with the immunoSEQ multiplex PCR, producing 87-bp fragments spanning the CDR3 region. The amplicons were sequenced using the Illumina HiSeq platform. In the authors' own workflow: PCR bias was computationally corrected using synthetic template baselines, reads within Hamming distance 2 were collapsed, and singletons that could not be merged were discarded. Reads were aligned to IMGT to assign V, D and J genes, CDR3 length, and insertions or deletions at six rearrangement sites. Clonotype counts were normalized to sorted cell number within each subset before computing true diversity and Gini coefficients with the tcR R package. The overlap coefficient, calculated on TCRB nucleotide sequences, was used to quantify repertoire sharing. Out-of-frame TCRB sequences from naive cells were analyzed as a proxy for the pre-selection repertoire. The clones in this table, taken by TCRdb from immuneACCESS, are in-frame only. Not every clone is retained; where verified, under half of the shortfall comes from an unresolved V gene, and the cause of the rest is unknown. D and trimming come from the DNA, and the V and J calls and clone size come from that table. The sample table contains approximately 470,000 clones; only one count was recorded for roughly 30% of them. Together, the top ten hold around 0.065% of the sample.

From each donor, a single peripheral blood sample of around 120 mL on average was drawn into heparinised tubes. Using a panel that included CD45RO, CCR7, CD25, CD127, CD95 and CD27, naive, central memory, regulatory and stem cell-like memory CD4+ T cells were sorted on a BD FACSAria II. All sorted populations exceeded 98% purity. PBMCs were isolated immediately by Lymphoprep density gradient centrifugation and stained directly without culture. Samples were stained and sorted in pairs, with one healthy donor and one patient per experiment, so that batch effects were minimized. The research as a whole found: In all four CD4+ subsets, TCRB CDR3 length was moderately but significantly shorter in type 1 diabetes patients. Only small numbers of individuals were included in the HLA sub-analyses, which left unresolved whether HLA type had any influence on TCRB rearrangement. Naive, central memory and regulatory TCRB repertoires appeared to be more similar among patients than among healthy donors. PCR may preferentially amplify shorter templates, but because patient and control samples were amplified and corrected together, any resulting skew would affect both groups equally. At VDJ recombination sites, patients with type 1 diabetes made fewer insertions and deleted more nucleotides, a pattern implying thymic rearrangement abnormalities. Because cDNA was sequenced instead of genomic DNA, activated cells with high expression could be over-represented, although the groups did not differ in activation or CD3 levels.

The CDR3, from cysteine to phenylalanine, totals 15 residues. Here the CDR3 DNA is all that survives: 45 bases in frame from base 1. Relative to germline, V is missing 3 bases and J is missing 5 bases, with 9 bases of the junction outside any gene match. The germline V gene provides CDR1 SGHDT and CDR2 YYEEEE. The sample comprised naive CD4+ T cells from blood. What the cell subset or site label conveys for this sample: true naive CD4+ T cells. This TCR was recovered from a man between 18 and 35 years old in good health. The sequence is built from TRBV5-6 and TRBJ2-5; the central 8 bases match TRBD2. The CDR3: CASSSTSDPTETQYF. The bases are TGTGCCAGCAGCTCGACTAGCGACCCAACGGAGACCCAGTACTTC.